The 30 T cell receptor beta chains listed next were all sequenced from one sample in a study of shared clonotypes between healthy human individuals. Using immunoSEQ multiplex PCR, the repertoire was profiled, and TCRdb retains in-frame clones only, with some absent. This sample carries fewer than 600,000 clones, 75% to 80% of them seen once, and the ten largest clones take around 12%. The source material was PBMCs. The receptors originated from a woman aged 40 to 50 in good health. Some clones in this sample may be carry-over from other donors' samples.

The rearrangement uses TRBV7-3 and TRBJ2-3; TRBD2 matches 8 bases. The germline V gene encodes CDR1 SGHTA and CDR2 FQGTGA. The CDR3 covers 15 residues. The trim removed 4 bases at V and 4 bases at J, leaving 7 bases unmatched. CDR3: CASSSSGRRADTQYF. CDR3 sequence (DNA): TGTGCCAGCAGCTCTAGCGGGCGGAGGGCAGATACGCAGTATTTT.

The rearrangement links TRBV28 to TRBJ1-1; D is uncertain. CDR1 MDHEN and CDR2 SYDVKM come from the germline V gene. Trimming removed 2 bases from V and 6 bases from J, with 13 bases in between. The CDR3 has 14 amino acids. This CDR3 reads CASSLGFDNSEAFF. CDR3 coding DNA: TGTGCCAGCAGTTTAGGGTTCGATAATTCTGAAGCTTTCTTT.

The chain recombines TRBV7-8 with TRBJ2-1, with 7 bases matching TRBD2. Germline CDR1 is SGHVS and CDR2 is FQNEAQ. The V gene end was trimmed by 3 bases and the J gene end by 6 bases; junction bases not matched to a gene: 5. The CDR3 has 14 residues. For the CDR3, the DNA is TGTGCCAGCAGCTTTAAGGGAGGGGTCAATGAGCAGTTCTTC. Amino acids: CASSFKGGVNEQFF. The whole variable domain, remainder taken from reference TRBV7-8 and TRBJ2-1, is GAGVSQSPRYKVAKRGQDVALRCDPISGHVSLFWYQQALGQGPEFLTYFQNEAQLDKSGLPSDRFFAERPEGSVSTLKIQRTQQEDSAVYLCASSFKGGVNEQFFGPGTRLTVL.

The gene calls are TRBV5-1 and TRBJ2-1; the match to TRBD1 covers 8 bases. Germline V gene lookup returns CDR1 SGHRS and CDR2 YFSETQ. This CDR3 comprises 15 residues. V was pared by 6 bases and J by 0 bases, with 5 bases of the junction left unmatched. The CDR3 is CASTDRDPSYNEQFF. The CDR3 nucleotides read TGCGCCAGCACGGACAGGGATCCCTCCTACAATGAGCAGTTCTTC.

The chain couples TRBV19 to TRBJ2-1; tentative D call: TRBD2 (6 bases). The CDR3 loop spans 16 amino acids. V was cut by 1 base and J by 3 bases, with 13 bases left in between. CDR1 LNHDA and CDR2 SQIVND come from the germline V gene (reference sequence). The CDR3 here is CASSIVSSASYNEQFF. Here the CDR3 DNA reads TGTGCCAGTAGTATAGTTTCTAGCGCGAGCTACAATGAGCAGTTCTTC.

This clone was recorded only once. Germline is not matched at one junction end, which may reflect a read error. The chain is built from TRBV7-7 and TRBJ2-1; 9 bases align to TRBD1. This CDR3 comprises 13 residues. Germline lookup yields CDR1 SSHAT and CDR2 FNYEAQ (reference sequence). The CDR3 loop reads CASSGDRANEQFF. CDR3 nucleotide sequence: TGTGCTAGCAGCGGGGACAGGGCGAATGAGCAGTTCTTC.

The V call is TRBV2, the J call TRBJ2-5; D is uncertain. The end of the DNA fits TRBJ2-7 better, so the J call may be wrong. Germline V CDR1 and CDR2: SNHLY, FYNNEI. The length of the CDR3 is 12 residues. The CDR3 sequence is CASRVEDYEQYF. CDR3 nucleotides: TGTGCCAGCAGGGTCGAAGACTACGAGCAGTACTTC.

The J gene is TRBJ2-1, the V gene TRBV5-1; D unclear. CDR3 length equals 16 residues. V dropped 0 bases and J dropped 0 bases, with 10 bases sitting between them. The germline V gene has CDR1 SGHRS and CDR2 YFSETQ. As DNA, the CDR3 is TGCGCCAGCAGCTTGGAGCAATTCCCCTCCTACAATGAGCAGTTCTTC. Its protein product is CASSLEQFPSYNEQFF.

The chain uses TRBV7-2 and TRBJ1-6, with 7 bases lining up with TRBD1. Per germline, CDR1 SGHTA and CDR2 FQGNSA. V was clipped by 5 bases and J by 7 bases; unmatched bases: 2. The CDR3 is made up of 13 amino acids. In nucleotides, the CDR3 is TGTGCCAGCAGCACGGGACAGAATTCACCCCTCCACTTT. This translates into CASSTGQNSPLHF.

V gene TRBV30 combines with J gene TRBJ1-2, with TRBD1 matching over 10 bases. V lost 2 bases to trimming and J lost 7 bases; unmatched junction nucleotides: 13. The CDR3 is 16 residues long. Per germline, CDR1 GTSNPN and CDR2 SVGIG (reference sequence). The CDR3 nucleotides are TGTGCCTGGAGTAGGGGGACAGGGGAGTTTCGTGCTGGCTACACCTTC. This sequence encodes CAWSRGTGEFRAGYTF.

The chain recombines TRBV5-1 with TRBJ1-1; tentative D call: TRBD1 (5 bases). V dropped 4 bases and J dropped 1 base, with 11 bases sitting between them. CDR1 and CDR2 from the germline V gene are SGHRS and YFSETQ. The CDR3 loop spans 14 amino acids. The CDR3 loop reads CASSNPGGNTEAFF. As DNA, the CDR3 is TGCGCCAGCAGCAATCCGGGGGGGAACACTGAAGCTTTCTTT.

Comment on this clone: A far larger clone is only one base removed, so a read error is likely. In DNA form, the CDR3 reads TGTGCCAGCAGTGAAGCGGGGACAGGGCGGGTTGCGGCTTTCTTT. It translates to CASSEAGTGRVAAFF. The chain combines TRBV6-1 with TRBJ1-1, with 9 nucleotides matching TRBD1. CDR1 and CDR2 from the germline V gene are MNHNS and SASEGT. The trim removed 0 bases at V and 11 bases at J, leaving 10 bases unmatched. CDR3 length: 15 amino acids.

The chain is built from TRBV7-2 and TRBJ1-2, with D perhaps matching TRBD1 (6 bases). With 1 base removed from V and 5 bases from J, the gap between germline ends came to 14 bases. The CDR3 sequence is 15 residues long. CDR1 SGHTA and CDR2 FQGNSA come from the germline V gene. DNA for the CDR3: TGTGCCAGCAGCTTAGACGGGGGCGCTGGGTATGGCTACACCTTC. Residues: CASSLDGGAGYGYTF.

The chain joins TRBV6-5 to TRBJ2-7; 10 nucleotides agree with TRBD2. This CDR3 has 15 amino acids. Looked up from germline, CDR1 is MNHEY and CDR2 is SVGAGI. The J segment lost 3 bases and the V segment lost 5 bases, leaving 7 bases of the junction unmatched. The CDR3 DNA sequence: TGTGCCAGCAGTCCTAAACTAGCGGGACTCTACGAGCAGTACTTC. It is translated as CASSPKLAGLYEQYF.

This clone was seen repeatedly, ten times or more. This chain connects TRBV5-5 to TRBJ2-1; 7 positions match TRBD1. The CDR3 sequence is 15 residues long. The germline V gene encodes CDR1 SGHKS and CDR2 YYEKEE (reference sequence). With V trimmed by 4 bases and J by 3 bases, 7 bases remained unmatched. CDR3 in amino acids: CASSPEGALYNEQFF. The CDR3, as DNA: TGTGCCAGCAGCCCAGAGGGGGCTCTCTACAATGAGCAGTTCTTC.

This clone was detected ten times or more. The CDR3 bases are TGTGCCAGCAGTTTCGGACAGGGGGTCACAGATACGCAGTATTTT. It is translated as CASSFGQGVTDTQYF. The chain employs TRBV28 and TRBJ2-3, with 10 bases lining up with TRBD1. V dropped 3 bases and J dropped 2; count of bases not matched to a gene: 2. Germline V gene data show CDR1 as MDHEN and CDR2 as SYDVKM. The CDR3 covers 15 residues.

The chain has TRBV2 and TRBJ1-3, with D possibly TRBD1 on 5 matching bases. V was pared by 4 bases and J by 0 bases, with 16 bases between. This CDR3 contains 17 residues. The germline gives CDR1 SNHLY, CDR2 FYNNEI. The CDR3 is CASSGRDAWISGNTIYF. CDR3 nucleotide sequence: TGTGCCAGCAGTGGAAGGGACGCCTGGATCTCTGGAAACACCATATATTTT.

The table lists this clone with a few counts. The chain uses TRBV5-1 and TRBJ2-7, with D possibly being TRBD2 (5 bases). V shed 2 bases and J shed 7 bases, with 19 bases lying between them. The V gene's germline CDR1 is SGHRS and CDR2 YFSETQ. This CDR3 has 15 residues. CDR3 amino acids: CASSFAAGSGGEQYF. The DNA for the CDR3 is TGCGCCAGCAGCTTCGCGGCGGGCTCTGGCGGGGAGCAGTACTTC.

V gene TRBV5-4 combines with J gene TRBJ2-2, with 7 bases identical to TRBD1. Trimming took 7 bases from V and 0 from J; bases not matched to a gene: 9. CDR1 SGHNT and CDR2 YYREEE come from the germline V gene (reference sequence). The CDR3 is made up of 16 amino acids. CDR3 loop: CASGVSGGANTGELFF. Written as DNA, the CDR3 is TGTGCCAGCGGCGTATCAGGGGGTGCGAACACCGGGGAGCTGTTTTTT.

The chain links TRBV20-1 to TRBJ2-3; the D is unclear. With 6 bases removed from V and 4 bases from J, the gap between germline ends came to 8 bases. Germline V lookup: CDR1 DFQATT, CDR2 SNEGSKA (reference sequence). The CDR3 contains 11 residues. This CDR3 is CSALESDTQYF. CDR3 nucleotides: TGCAGTGCCTTGGAGTCAGATACGCAGTATTTT.

The V gene is TRBV10-3, the J gene TRBJ2-7; 9 positions match TRBD1. The CDR3 loop spans 14 amino acids. V shed 0 bases and J 13 bases; nucleotides not matched to a gene: 10. Germline CDR1 and CDR2: ENHRY and SYGVKD. CDR3 sequence reads: CAISESNTRQGVYF. As DNA, the CDR3 is TGTGCCATCAGTGAGTCGAATACGAGACAGGGGGTTTACTTC.

This clone was detected many times. The sample contains more than one DNA sequence encoding this CDR3. V usage is TRBV6-5 and J usage is TRBJ1-1; TRBD1 agrees at 7 bases. The CDR3 has 12 residues. CDR1 and CDR2 (germline): MNHEY, SVGAGI. Germline trimming cut 5 bases from V and 5 bases from J; bases unmatched to any gene: 2. CDR3 bases: TGTGCCAGCAGTACAGGGGAGACTGAAGCTTTCTTT. Protein: CASSTGETEAFF.

V usage is TRBV5-1 and J usage is TRBJ1-3; no reliable D call. CDR3 length: 16 amino acids. The V and J ends lost 4 bases and 1 base respectively, with 15 bases between them. The V gene's germline CDR1 is SGHRS and CDR2 YFSETQ. For the CDR3, the DNA is TGCGCCAGCAGCATTTCCCTTGTCGAATCTGGAAACACCATATATTTT. Its protein product is CASSISLVESGNTIYF.

Regarding this clone: With a much larger clone just one base away, this may be a read error. Other DNA sequences from this sample encode an identical CDR3 as well. The chain couples TRBV2 to TRBJ2-7; 10 bases are shared with TRBD1. The J segment lost 6 bases and the V segment lost 6 bases, leaving 5 bases of the junction unmatched. This CDR3 has 13 residues. In germline, CDR1 is SNHLY, CDR2 FYNNEI. The CDR3: CASSRDRGGEQYF. In nucleotides, the CDR3 is TGTGCCAGCAGCCGGGACAGGGGCGGCGAGCAGTACTTC.

A single count supports this clone. This chain joins TRBV30 and TRBJ2-5; D is possibly TRBD1 (6 bases). Germline values: CDR1 GTSNPN, CDR2 SVGIG (reference sequence). The CDR3 sequence is 12 residues long. V lost 4 bases and J 4 bases, leaving 10 bases between the germline ends. The CDR3, as DNA: TGTGCCTGGACCAGGGACACAGAGACCCAGTACTTC. As protein: CAWTRDTETQYF.

The chain uses TRBV5-1 and TRBJ2-2, with D unresolved. Germline lookup yields CDR1 SGHRS and CDR2 YFSETQ. V lost 6 bases, J lost 0 bases, and 9 bases lay in between. This CDR3 has 14 amino acids. CDR3 protein: CASTDTSNTGELFF. In DNA form, the CDR3 reads TGCGCCAGCACCGACACCTCGAACACCGGGGAGCTGTTTTTT.

The table lists this clone with a few counts. The V gene is TRBV28, the J gene TRBJ1-5; 7 positions match TRBD1. The trim removed 7 bases at V and 0 bases at J, leaving 9 bases unmatched. Germline CDR1 MDHEN, CDR2 SYDVKM. The CDR3 sequence is 16 residues long. CDR3 nucleotides: TGTGCCAGCAAACAGGGGACCCCTGGTAGCAATCAGCCCCAGCATTTT. As protein: CASKQGTPGSNQPQHF.

This clone was observed once. This chain joins TRBV6-1 and TRBJ2-7, with D tentatively TRBD1 (6 bases). Germline CDR1 MNHNS, CDR2 SASEGT. The V and J ends lost 8 bases and 6 bases respectively, with 17 bases between them. This CDR3 is 13 amino acids long. CDR3 in amino acids: CASLLQGASEQYF. CDR3 DNA sequence: TGTGCCAGCTTGTTACAGGGTGCCTCCGAGCAGTACTTC.

A word on this clone: Other nucleotide sequences from this sample produce the same CDR3. V gene TRBV7-9 combines with J gene TRBJ2-2; 13 bases are a match to TRBD2. The CDR3 loop spans 16 amino acids. V lost 3 bases and J lost 4; bases outside the gene matches: 2. Germline V gives CDR1 SEHNR, CDR2 FQNEAQ (reference sequence). The CDR3 reads CASSLGLAGTTGELFF. CDR3 DNA: TGTGCCAGCAGCTTGGGACTAGCGGGAACCACCGGGGAGCTGTTTTTT.

A single count supports this clone. A read error is likely here: a far larger clone is one base away. The chain links TRBV30 to TRBJ1-2; D remains unclear. The germline V gene has CDR1 GTSNPN and CDR2 SVGIG (reference sequence). The CDR3 is made up of 10 amino acids. CDR3 nucleotides: TGTGCCTGGAACGACTATGGCTACATCTTC. Protein product: CAWNDYGYIF.